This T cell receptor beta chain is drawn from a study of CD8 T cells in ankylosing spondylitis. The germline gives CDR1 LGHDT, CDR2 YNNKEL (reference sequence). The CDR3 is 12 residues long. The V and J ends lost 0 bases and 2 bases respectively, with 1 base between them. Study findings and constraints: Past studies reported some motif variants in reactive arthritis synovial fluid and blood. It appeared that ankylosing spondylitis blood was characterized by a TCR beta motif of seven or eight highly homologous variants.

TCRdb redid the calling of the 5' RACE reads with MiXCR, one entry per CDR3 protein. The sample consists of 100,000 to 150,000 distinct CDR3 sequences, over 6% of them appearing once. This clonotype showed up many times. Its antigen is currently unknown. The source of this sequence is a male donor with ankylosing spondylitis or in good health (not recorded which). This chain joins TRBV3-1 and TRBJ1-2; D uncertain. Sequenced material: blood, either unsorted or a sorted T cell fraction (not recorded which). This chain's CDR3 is CASSQENYGYTF. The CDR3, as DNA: TGTGCCAGCAGCCAAGAAAACTATGGCTACACCTTC.